Listed below are T cell receptor beta chains from one sample, sequenced in a study of CD8 T cells in Susac syndrome. Via MiXCR, TCRdb re-called the immunoSEQ multiplex PCR reads, giving one row per CDR3 protein. The sample shows 50,000 to 60,000 distinct CDR3 sequences, around nine tenths of them seen only once. The sequenced material came from CD8+ T cells from PBMCs. Receptors were obtained from a human donor in good health. Both conserved end residues are part of each CDR3. The order of the fields is J gene, V gene, D gene, clone size, CDR3 protein, CDR3 DNA. D genes are given only for firm matches. The listing skips clone size in some rows; elsewhere it reads once, few, many or a size class.

J gene: TRBJ1-1; V gene: TRBV4-1; D gene: NA; clone size: NA; CDR3 protein: CASSQGYRMNTEAFF; CDR3 DNA: TGCGCCAGCAGCCAAGGGTACAGGATGAACACTGAAGCTTTCTTT
J gene: TRBJ2-1; V gene: TRBV7-3; D gene: TRBD2; clone size: NA; CDR3 protein: CASSLMPPVGSSGAYNEQFF; CDR3 DNA: TGTGCCAGCAGCTTAATGCCCCCGGTCGGTTCTAGCGGGGCCTACAATGAGCAGTTCTTC
J gene: TRBJ1-1; V gene: TRBV7-9; D gene: TRBD1; clone size: once; CDR3 protein: CASSSRGVQGGRTEAFF; CDR3 DNA: TGTGCCAGCAGCTCCCGGGGGGTACAGGGGGGACGGACTGAAGCTTTCTTT
J gene: TRBJ2-1; V gene: TRBV10-3; D gene: NA; clone size: NA; CDR3 protein: CAISESSGFNEQFF; CDR3 DNA: TGTGCCATCAGTGAGTCGAGCGGGTTCAATGAGCAGTTCTTC
J gene: TRBJ2-7; V gene: TRBV20-1; D gene: NA; clone size: NA; CDR3 protein: CSARDNGYYEQYF; CDR3 DNA: TGCAGTGCTAGAGATAATGGGTACTACGAGCAGTACTTC
J gene: TRBJ2-7; V gene: TRBV3-1; D gene: NA; clone size: NA; CDR3 protein: CASSQDGGPNYEQYF; CDR3 DNA: TGTGCCAGCAGCCAAGATGGTGGACCGAACTACGAGCAGTACTTC
J gene: TRBJ1-2; V gene: TRBV2; D gene: TRBD1; clone size: once; CDR3 protein: CASSDSLRDRVRGYTF; CDR3 DNA: TGTGCCAGCAGTGATAGCCTCCGGGACAGGGTCCGTGGCTACACCTTC
J gene: TRBJ1-1; V gene: TRBV19; D gene: NA; clone size: NA; CDR3 protein: CASTYGNTEAFF; CDR3 DNA: TGTGCCAGTACATACGGCAACACTGAAGCTTTCTTT
J gene: TRBJ2-5; V gene: TRBV28; D gene: TRBD2; clone size: NA; CDR3 protein: CASSFLLGLAGAQETQYF; CDR3 DNA: TGTGCCAGCAGTTTCCTGTTAGGACTAGCGGGTGCTCAAGAGACCCAGTACTTC
J gene: TRBJ2-3; V gene: TRBV6-6; D gene: NA; clone size: NA; CDR3 protein: CASTLLGTQYF; CDR3 DNA: TGTGCCAGCACTTTGCTGGGTACGCAGTATTTT
J gene: TRBJ1-2; V gene: TRBV29-1; D gene: TRBD1; clone size: NA; CDR3 protein: CSVGQGLYGYTF; CDR3 DNA: TGCAGCGTCGGACAGGGGCTCTATGGCTACACCTTC
J gene: TRBJ2-7; V gene: TRBV28; D gene: NA; clone size: NA; CDR3 protein: CASSSARSPYEQYF; CDR3 DNA: TGTGCCAGCAGTTCAGCACGGTCCCCCTACGAGCAGTACTTC
J gene: TRBJ2-3; V gene: TRBV6-5; D gene: NA; clone size: NA; CDR3 protein: CASSYSEGPDTQYF; CDR3 DNA: TGTGCCAGCAGTTACTCTGAAGGCCCAGATACGCAGTATTTT
J gene: TRBJ2-3; V gene: TRBV6-4; D gene: NA; clone size: NA; CDR3 protein: CASSDSHSLDTQYF; CDR3 DNA: TGTGCCAGCAGTGACTCCCACAGCCTAGATACGCAGTATTTT
J gene: TRBJ2-3; V gene: TRBV11-2; D gene: TRBD2; clone size: NA; CDR3 protein: CASSLDGGGSVDTQYF; CDR3 DNA: TGTGCCAGCAGCTTAGACGGCGGGGGGTCGGTAGATACGCAGTATTTT
J gene: TRBJ2-1; V gene: TRBV3-1; D gene: NA; clone size: NA; CDR3 protein: CASSQDGGLSSYNEQFF; CDR3 DNA: TGTGCCAGCAGCCAAGATGGAGGGTTGAGCTCCTACAATGAGCAGTTCTTC
J gene: TRBJ1-5; V gene: TRBV20-1; D gene: NA; clone size: NA; CDR3 protein: CSAPGTLDGPQHF; CDR3 DNA: TGCAGTGCTCCCGGGACCCTCGATGGGCCCCAGCATTTT
J gene: TRBJ1-2; V gene: TRBV5-1; D gene: TRBD1; clone size: NA; CDR3 protein: CASSLEGGGYGYTF; CDR3 DNA: TGCGCCAGCAGCTTGGAAGGGGGCGGCTATGGCTACACCTTC